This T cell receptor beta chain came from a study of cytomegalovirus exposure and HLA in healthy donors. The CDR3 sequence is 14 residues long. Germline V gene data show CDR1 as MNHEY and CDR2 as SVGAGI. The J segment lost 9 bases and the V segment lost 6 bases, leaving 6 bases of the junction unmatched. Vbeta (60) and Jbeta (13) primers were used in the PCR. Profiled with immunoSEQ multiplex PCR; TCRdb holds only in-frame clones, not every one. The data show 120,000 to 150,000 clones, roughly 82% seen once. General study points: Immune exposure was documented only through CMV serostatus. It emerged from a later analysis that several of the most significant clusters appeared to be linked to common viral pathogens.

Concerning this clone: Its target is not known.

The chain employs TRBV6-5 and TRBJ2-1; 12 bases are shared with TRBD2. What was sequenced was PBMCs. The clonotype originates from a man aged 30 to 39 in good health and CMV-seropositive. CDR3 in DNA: TGTGCCAGCAGCGGACTAGCGGGAAGGGGTGAGCAGTTCTTC. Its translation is CASSGLAGRGEQFF.